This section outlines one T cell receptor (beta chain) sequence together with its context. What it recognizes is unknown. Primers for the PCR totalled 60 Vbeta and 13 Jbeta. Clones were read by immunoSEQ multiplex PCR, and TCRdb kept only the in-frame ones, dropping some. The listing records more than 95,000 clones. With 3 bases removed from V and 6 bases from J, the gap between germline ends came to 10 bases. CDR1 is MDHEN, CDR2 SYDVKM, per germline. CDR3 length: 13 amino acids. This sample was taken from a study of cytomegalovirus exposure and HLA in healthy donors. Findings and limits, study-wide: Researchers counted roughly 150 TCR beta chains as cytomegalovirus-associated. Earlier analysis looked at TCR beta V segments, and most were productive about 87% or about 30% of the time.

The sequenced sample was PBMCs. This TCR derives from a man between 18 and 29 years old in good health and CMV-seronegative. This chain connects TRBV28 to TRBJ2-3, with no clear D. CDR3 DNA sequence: TGTGCCAGCAGTTTTGGGCAATTGGATACGCAGTATTTT. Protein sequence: CASSFGQLDTQYF.